This T cell receptor (beta chain) appears in the sequencing data of a study of CD8 T cells in Susac syndrome (dated by TCRdb to between 2018 and 2021). Some background on the complete study: Among the sequenced Susac syndrome patients, six had clinically active disease and fewer than ten were in clinical remission. At blood withdrawal, Susac syndrome patients were therapy-naive, treated with corticosteroids (with IVIg additionally given to some), or treated with IVIg alone. Whether CD8+ T cell activation and differentiation in Susac syndrome was antigen driven was tested using repertoire sequencing. Study-wide conclusions, independent of this receptor: The number of individuals in the TCR sequencing and HLA analysis was recognized as being relatively small. In patients with Susac syndrome, the CD4+ T cell repertoire showed no detectable clonal expansion.

Worth noting for this clonotype: Its binding antigen is unknown. No qualities accompany the bases; no much larger clone lies one base away.

RNA was extracted using the RNeasy kit, and roughly 0.5 to 1 microgram was reverse transcribed with random hexamers. The immunoSEQ multiplex PCR assay, which covers 54 Vbeta and 13 Jbeta segments, was used to amplify TCR beta CDR3 regions. To correct PCR amplification bias, a synthetic template baseline was used for both primer optimization and computational correction. The authors' analysis ran thus. Reads were annotated to V, D and J genes per IMGT and analyzed with immunoSEQ Analyzer, keeping only productive sequences. To calculate clonality, Shannon entropy was normalized by log2 of the number of productive unique sequences and then subtracted from one. For each patient and control, public and private clones were evaluated within the 100 most prevalent clones. A clone was defined as Susac-specific if it was absent from the healthy and MS cohorts, from some 980 published viral clones and from other ImmuneACCESS disease sequences. TCRdb reprocessed the public reads (quality trimming at Q25 with fastp, clone calling with MiXCR) and kept in-frame beta chains. Every CDR3 protein is listed once, alongside the most common genes and DNA of its rows. The V and J calls here are based on TCRdb, not the publication. This sample has fewer than 200,000 distinct CDR3 sequences in its table, and more than 85% of those were observed once. The ten most abundant clones make up about 0.1% of the sample.

Peripheral blood CD8+ and CD4+ T cells from healthy donors, Susac syndrome patients and multiple sclerosis patients were profiled by high-throughput TCR beta sequencing. Recently defined diagnostic criteria for definite or probable disease were met by the Susac syndrome patients. Bulk CD8+ and CD4+ T cells were purified by magnetic negative isolation, whereas CD8+ TEMRA cells were enriched by FACS. Blood was drawn into EDTA tubes, processed within 24 hours, and PBMCs were isolated by density gradient centrifugation. PBMCs intended for TCR sequencing were cryopreserved in liquid nitrogen and were subsequently thawed in a 37 degrees C water bath. The sorted or isolated CD4+, CD8+ and CD8+ TEMRA cells had a purity of 90% or higher. From a lookup of the germline V gene, CDR1 and CDR2 are MNHNS and SASEGT. From the cysteine through the phenylalanine, the CDR3 covers 14 amino acids. Of the read, only the CDR3 DNA is kept; its 42 bases are in frame from base 1. Trimming takes 6 bases from V and 1 base from J, and the germline ends sit 13 bases apart.

The source is a human donor with Susac syndrome. The rearrangement combines TRBV6-1 with TRBJ2-7, with a weak D call of TRBD1 (6 bases match). Sequenced sample: CD4+ T cells from PBMCs. The DNA is TGTGCCAGCAGCTCGGGACATTATTCCTACGAGCAGTACTTC. Its protein product is CASSSGHYSYEQYF.